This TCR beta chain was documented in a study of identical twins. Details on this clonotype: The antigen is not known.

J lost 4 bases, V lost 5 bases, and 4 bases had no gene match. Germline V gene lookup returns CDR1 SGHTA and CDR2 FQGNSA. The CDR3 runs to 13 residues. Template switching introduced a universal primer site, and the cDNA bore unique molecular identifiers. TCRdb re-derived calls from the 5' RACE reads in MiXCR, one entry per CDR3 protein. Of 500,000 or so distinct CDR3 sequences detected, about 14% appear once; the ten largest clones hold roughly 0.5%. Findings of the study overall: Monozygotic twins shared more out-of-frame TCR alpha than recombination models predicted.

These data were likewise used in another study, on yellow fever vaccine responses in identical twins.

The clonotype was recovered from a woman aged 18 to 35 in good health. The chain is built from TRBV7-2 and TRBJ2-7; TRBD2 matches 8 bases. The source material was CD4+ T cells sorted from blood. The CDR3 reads CASSKSGSYEQYF. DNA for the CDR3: TGTGCCAGCAGCAAAAGCGGGAGTTACGAGCAGTACTTC.